This T cell receptor (beta chain) was observed in a study of T cell responses to AZD1222 COVID-19 vaccine. Study overall: Researchers grouped second doses given at about 4 or about 12 weeks into one pool.

Germline CDR1 reads SGDLS; CDR2 reads YYNGEE. The CDR3 consists of 15 residues. The junction had 6 bases not matched to a gene; V was cut back by 3 bases and J by 1 base. The method was immunoSEQ multiplex PCR; TCRdb's version includes in-frame clones alone and lacks a portion of them. Here the sample spans around 140,000 clones, around nine tenths being singletons. V is TRBV9 and J is TRBJ1-1, with TRBD1 matching 7 bases. The source of this sequence is an adult in good health. The source was peripheral blood, collected on day 0 of AZD1222 vaccination. CDR3 region: CASSESGQQNTEAFF. CDR3 nucleotide sequence: TGTGCCAGCAGCGAATCGGGACAGCAGAACACTGAAGCTTTCTTT.